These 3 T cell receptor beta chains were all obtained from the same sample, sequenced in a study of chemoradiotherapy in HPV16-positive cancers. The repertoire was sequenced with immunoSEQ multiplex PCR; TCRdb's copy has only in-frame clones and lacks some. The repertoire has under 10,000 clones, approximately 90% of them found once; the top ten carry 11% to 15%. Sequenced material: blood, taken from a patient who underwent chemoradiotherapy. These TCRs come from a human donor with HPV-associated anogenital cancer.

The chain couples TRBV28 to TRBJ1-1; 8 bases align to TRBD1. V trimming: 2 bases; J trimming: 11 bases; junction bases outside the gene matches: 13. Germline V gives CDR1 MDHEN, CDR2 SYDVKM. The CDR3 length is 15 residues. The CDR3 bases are TGTGCCAGCAGTTTACGCTCAGATACAGGGGGAAAGGCTTTCTTT. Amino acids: CASSLRSDTGGKAFF.

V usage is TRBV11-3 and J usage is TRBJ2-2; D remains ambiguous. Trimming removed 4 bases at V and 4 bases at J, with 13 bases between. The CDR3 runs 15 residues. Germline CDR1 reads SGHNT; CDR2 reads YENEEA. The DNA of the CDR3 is TGTGCCAGCAGCTCCTCTCATGTGGGCACCGGGGAGCTGTTTTTT. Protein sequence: CASSSSHVGTGELFF.

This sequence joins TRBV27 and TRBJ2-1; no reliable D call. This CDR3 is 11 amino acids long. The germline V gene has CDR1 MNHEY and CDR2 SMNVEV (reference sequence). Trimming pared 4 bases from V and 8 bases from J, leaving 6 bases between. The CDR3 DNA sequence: TGTGCCAGCAGTTCAAGAGATGAGCAGTTCTTC. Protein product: CASSSRDEQFF.